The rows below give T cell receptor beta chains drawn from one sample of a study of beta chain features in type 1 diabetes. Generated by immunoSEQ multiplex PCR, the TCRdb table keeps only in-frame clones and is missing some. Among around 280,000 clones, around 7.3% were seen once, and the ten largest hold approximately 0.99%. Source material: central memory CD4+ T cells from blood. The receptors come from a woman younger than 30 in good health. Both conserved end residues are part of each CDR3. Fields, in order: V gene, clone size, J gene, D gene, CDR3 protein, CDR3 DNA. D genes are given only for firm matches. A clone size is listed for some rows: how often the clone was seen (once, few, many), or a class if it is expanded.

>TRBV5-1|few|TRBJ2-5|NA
CASSLDGRGTQYF
TGCGCCAGCAGCTTGGACGGGCGAGGGACCCAGTACTTC
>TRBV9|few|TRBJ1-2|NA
CASSARQSGLYGYTF
TGTGCCAGCAGCGCCCGACAGTCGGGGCTCTATGGCTACACCTTC
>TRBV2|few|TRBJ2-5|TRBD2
CASSSGGGRTQYF
TGTGCCAGCAGCTCCGGGGGAGGGAGGACCCAGTACTTC
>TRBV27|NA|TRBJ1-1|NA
CASSLSFSKGQEAFF
TGTGCCAGCAGTTTATCGTTCTCGAAGGGGCAAGAAGCTTTCTTT
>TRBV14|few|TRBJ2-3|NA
CASSQGVVGNTDTQYF
TGTGCCAGCAGCCAAGGGGTAGTAGGGAACACAGATACGCAGTATTTT
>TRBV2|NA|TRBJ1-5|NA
CASSDGHPHNQPQHF
TGTGCCAGCAGTGACGGGCACCCCCACAATCAGCCCCAGCATTTT
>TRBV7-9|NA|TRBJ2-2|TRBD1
CASSLRRTGGRTGELFF
TGTGCCAGCAGCTTAAGAAGGACAGGGGGCCGGACCGGGGAGCTGTTTTTT
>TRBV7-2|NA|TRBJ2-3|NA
CASSFRDTQYF
TGTGCCAGCAGCTTTCGGGATACGCAGTATTTT
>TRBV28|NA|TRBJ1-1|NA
CASSLRGLGETEAFF
TGTGCCAGCAGTTTAAGGGGCCTGGGGGAAACTGAAGCTTTCTTT
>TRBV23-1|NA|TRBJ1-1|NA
CASSPPGDTEALNTEAFF
TGCGCCAGCAGTCCCCCCGGGGACACAGAGGCCCTGAACACTGAAGCTTTCTTT
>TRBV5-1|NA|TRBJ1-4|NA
CASSLSGTNEKLFF
TGCGCCAGCAGCTTGAGTGGAACTAATGAAAAACTGTTTTTT
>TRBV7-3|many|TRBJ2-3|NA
CASSLTPNGRDTQYF
TGTGCCAGCAGCTTAACTCCAAACGGGAGAGATACGCAGTATTTT
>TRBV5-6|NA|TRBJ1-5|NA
CASSVRDDTEQPQHF
TGTGCCAGCAGCGTCCGGGACGACACCGAACAGCCCCAGCATTTT
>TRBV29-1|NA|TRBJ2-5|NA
CSVRDSRRETQYF
TGCAGCGTCCGGGATTCCAGGCGAGAGACCCAGTACTTC
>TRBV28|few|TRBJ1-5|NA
CASSLAGSYNQPQHF
TGTGCCAGCAGTTTAGCGGGCAGCTACAATCAGCCCCAGCATTTT
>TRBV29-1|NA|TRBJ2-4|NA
CSVESADQNIQYF
TGCAGCGTTGAATCGGCAGACCAAAACATTCAGTACTTC
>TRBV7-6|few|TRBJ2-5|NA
CASSLVSGRGETQYF
TGTGCCAGCAGCTTAGTTTCAGGCCGAGGGGAGACCCAGTACTTC
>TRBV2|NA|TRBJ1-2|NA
CASSGGWEGSYGYTF
TGTGCCAGCAGTGGCGGTTGGGAGGGCAGCTATGGCTACACCTTC
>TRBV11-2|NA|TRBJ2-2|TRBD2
CASSLGVGGSFSTGELFF
TGTGCCAGCAGCTTAGGGGTCGGGGGGAGTTTCTCCACCGGGGAGCTGTTTTTT
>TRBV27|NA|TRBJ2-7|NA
CASSSPYEQYF
TGTGCCAGCAGTTCCCCCTACGAGCAGTACTTC
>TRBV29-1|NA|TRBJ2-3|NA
CSVEGQSDTQYF
TGCAGCGTCGAAGGACAGTCAGATACGCAGTATTTT
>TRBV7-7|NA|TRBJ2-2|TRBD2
CASSPRSGANTGELFF
TGTGCTAGCAGCCCTCGTAGCGGGGCAAACACCGGGGAGCTGTTTTTT
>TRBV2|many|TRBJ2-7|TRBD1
CASLIPGQGAYEQYF
TGTGCCAGCCTAATCCCGGGACAGGGTGCCTACGAGCAGTACTTC
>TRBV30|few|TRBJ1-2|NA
CARGWGPDYGYTF
TGTGCCCGCGGGTGGGGGCCCGACTATGGCTACACCTTC
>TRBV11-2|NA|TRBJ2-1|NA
CASSLEGAVGNEQFF
TGTGCCAGCAGCTTAGAGGGGGCGGTGGGTAATGAGCAGTTCTTC
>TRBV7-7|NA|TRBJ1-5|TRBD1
CASSTTGGPNQPQHF
TGTGCCAGCAGCACAACAGGGGGCCCGAATCAGCCCCAGCATTTT
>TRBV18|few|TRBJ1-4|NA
CASSSLGKLFF
TGTGCCAGCTCAAGTCTCGGAAAACTGTTTTTT
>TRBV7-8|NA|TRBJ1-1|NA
CASSLATGRGYTEAFF
TGTGCCAGCAGCTTAGCGACGGGGCGCGGGTACACTGAAGCTTTCTTT
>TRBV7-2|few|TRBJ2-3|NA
CASSLGSSDTQYF
TGTGCCAGCAGCTTGGGTAGTTCGGATACGCAGTATTTT
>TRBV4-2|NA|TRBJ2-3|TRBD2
CASSQDPRAASGTDTQYF
TGTGCCAGCAGCCAAGATCCGAGAGCGGCTAGCGGGACAGATACGCAGTATTTT
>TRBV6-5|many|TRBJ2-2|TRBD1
CASSSTGATGELFF
TGTGCCAGCAGTTCTACAGGGGCCACCGGGGAGCTGTTTTTT
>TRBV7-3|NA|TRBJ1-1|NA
CASSLTGRRTGDTEAFF
TGTGCCAGCAGCTTAACCGGTCGAAGGACGGGGGACACTGAAGCTTTCTTT
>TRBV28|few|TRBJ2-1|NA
CASSYQGNEQFF
TGTGCCAGCAGTTATCAGGGGAATGAGCAGTTCTTC
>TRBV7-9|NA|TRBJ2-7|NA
CASSPSGGGGYEQYF
TGTGCCAGCAGCCCCTCGGGCGGAGGGGGTTACGAGCAGTACTTC
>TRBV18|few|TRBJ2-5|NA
CASSPPGQGLETQYF
TGTGCCAGCTCACCACCGGGGCAGGGCTTGGAGACCCAGTACTTC
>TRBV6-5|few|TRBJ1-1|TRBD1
CASSRTGGAGTEAFF
TGTGCCAGCAGTCGGACAGGGGGCGCCGGCACTGAAGCTTTCTTT
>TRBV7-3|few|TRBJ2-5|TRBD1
CASSLDSGTGRETQYF
TGTGCCAGCAGCTTAGACTCCGGGACAGGGAGGGAGACCCAGTACTTC
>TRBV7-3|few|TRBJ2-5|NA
CASSLGFGTQYF
TGTGCCAGCAGCTTAGGGTTTGGGACCCAGTACTTC
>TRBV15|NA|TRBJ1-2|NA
CATSISTGPPYGYTF
TGTGCCACCAGCATTTCTACAGGACCCCCTTATGGCTACACCTTC
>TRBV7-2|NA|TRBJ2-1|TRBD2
CASSQDGTGGSYNEQFF
TGTGCCAGCAGCCAAGATGGGACGGGAGGTTCCTACAATGAGCAGTTCTTC
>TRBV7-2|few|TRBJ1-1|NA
CASSLDKNTEAFF
TGTGCCAGCAGCTTAGACAAGAACACTGAAGCTTTCTTT
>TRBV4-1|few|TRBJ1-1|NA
CASSQGRTSEAFF
TGTGCCAGCAGCCAGGGGCGAACAAGTGAAGCTTTCTTT
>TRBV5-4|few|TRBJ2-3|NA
CASSLVSTDTQYF
TGTGCCAGCAGCTTAGTTAGCACAGATACGCAGTATTTT
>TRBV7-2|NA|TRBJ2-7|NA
CASSFTGDPNEQYF
TGTGCCAGCAGCTTCACGGGGGATCCCAACGAGCAGTACTTC
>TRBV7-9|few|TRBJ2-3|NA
CASSFTTGQDTQYF
TGTGCCAGCAGCTTCACAACGGGCCAGGATACGCAGTATTTT
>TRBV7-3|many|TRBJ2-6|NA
CASSLDGSGANVLTF
TGTGCCAGCAGCTTGGACGGCTCTGGGGCCAACGTCCTGACTTTC
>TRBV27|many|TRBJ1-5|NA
CASSFDGSNQPQHF
TGTGCCAGCAGTTTCGACGGTAGCAATCAGCCCCAGCATTTT
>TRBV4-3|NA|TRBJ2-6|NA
CASSPTQGRSGANVLTF
TGCGCCAGCAGCCCAACTCAGGGACGCTCTGGGGCCAACGTCCTGACTTTC
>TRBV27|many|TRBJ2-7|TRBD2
CASSRELAGRGYEQYF
TGTGCCAGCAGTCGCGAACTGGCCGGGAGGGGCTACGAGCAGTACTTC
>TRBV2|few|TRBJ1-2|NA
CASSDQGNYGYTF
TGTGCCAGCAGTGACCAGGGCAACTATGGCTACACCTTC
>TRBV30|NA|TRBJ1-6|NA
CAWTAVAYNSPLHF
TGTGCCTGGACGGCAGTAGCCTATAATTCACCCCTCCACTTT